Listed here are 7 T cell receptor beta chains from one sample, sequenced in a study of T-cell reconstitution after alpha-beta-depleted transplantation in children. Unique molecular identifiers were built into the TCRbeta library. TCRdb recomputed calls from the PCR reads with MiXCR, one row per CDR3 protein. The data contain just under 250,000 distinct CDR3 sequences, roughly 24% of them singletons. Sample: PBMCs, taken before TCRalphabeta/CD19-depleted stem cell transplant. The receptors derive from a girl aged 2 to 10 with Fanconi anemia, due to receive a stem cell transplant.

This rearrangement joins TRBV29-1 to TRBJ2-5, with 7 nucleotides matching TRBD1. V lost 6 bases to trimming and J lost 0 bases; unmatched junction nucleotides: 7. The germline CDR1 and CDR2 sequences are SQVTM and ANQGSEA. The CDR3 contains 14 residues. DNA of the CDR3: TGCAGCGTGCCGACCGGGACAGACCAAGAGACCCAGTACTTC. Amino acid sequence: CSVPTGTDQETQYF.

Only a few counts were recorded for this clonotype. The chain is built from TRBV7-2 and TRBJ2-7, with TRBD2 as a possible D gene (6 bases). V was pared by 5 bases and J by 3 bases, with 17 bases between. Germline CDR1 and CDR2: SGHTA and FQGNSA. The CDR3 length is 15 residues. The CDR3 bases are TGTGCCAGCAGCCCGGGACTTCCCCTACTCTACGAGCAGTACTTC. Protein sequence: CASSPGLPLLYEQYF.

The rearrangement links TRBV28 to TRBJ2-2, with unresolved D. This CDR3 comprises 18 residues. Trimming removed 3 bases from V and 0 bases from J, with 17 bases in between. From germline, CDR1 is MDHEN and CDR2 SYDVKM. CDR3 bases: TGTGCCAGCAGTTTTAAGGTTTCACCGTTCGCGAACACCGGGGAGCTGTTTTTT. Protein product: CASSFKVSPFANTGELFF.

The rearrangement links TRBV5-1 to TRBJ2-5, with D tentatively TRBD2 (6 bases). The V and J ends lost 0 bases and 6 bases respectively, with 12 bases between them. The CDR3 contains 14 residues. CDR1 is SGHRS and CDR2 is YFSETQ in the germline V gene. The CDR3 is CASSLASAGQTQYF. The CDR3 DNA reads as TGCGCCAGCAGCTTGGCTAGCGCGGGGCAGACCCAGTACTTC.

V is TRBV13 and J is TRBJ2-1; TRBD2 agrees at 7 bases. V was clipped by 1 base and J by 9 bases; unmatched bases: 9. The CDR3 runs 15 residues. The germline V gene encodes CDR1 PRHDT and CDR2 FYEKMQ (reference sequence). CDR3 in amino acids: CASSLEWRERSEQFF. The DNA for the CDR3 is TGTGCCAGCAGCTTAGAGTGGCGGGAGAGAAGTGAGCAGTTCTTC.

This clonotype was recorded many times. This sequence joins TRBV20-1 and TRBJ2-1, with D possibly TRBD2 on 5 matching bases. CDR3 length: 15 amino acids. Trimming left V 1 base short and J 4 bases short, with 14 bases between. Per the germline V gene, CDR1 is DFQATT and CDR2 is SNEGSKA (reference sequence). The DNA for the CDR3 is TGCAGTGCTAGAGGGGGATCGGAGGCATACAATGAGCAGTTCTTC. Translated: CSARGGSEAYNEQFF.

This clonotype came up a few times. The chain couples TRBV7-9 to TRBJ2-5; tentatively, D is TRBD2 (5 bases). The ends were cut back, 2 bases at V and 0 bases at J, with 10 bases in the middle. Per the germline V gene, CDR1 is SEHNR and CDR2 is FQNEAQ (reference sequence). CDR3 size: 15 residues. The CDR3 loop reads CASSLSTRYQETQYF. CDR3 nucleotides: TGTGCCAGCAGCTTATCTACTAGGTACCAAGAGACCCAGTACTTC. Full variable domain (rest looked up from reference TRBV7-9 and TRBJ2-5): DTGVSQNPRHKITKRGQNVTFRCDPISEHNRLYWYRQTLGQGPEFLTYFQNEAQLEKSRLLSDRFSAERPKGSFSTLEIQRTEQGDSAMYLCASSLSTRYQETQYFGPGTRLLVL.